This T cell receptor delta chain emerged from a study of gammadelta T cells in human blood (dated by TCRdb to the early 2020s). What the research found in general, with its limitations: According to the study, polyclonal expansion of innate gamma-delta T cells immediately after birth appeared to be driven by microbial exposure.

Libraries were constructed by RT-PCR. Sequenced on an Illumina MiSeq. TCRdb called clones afresh from the public reads with CATT; identical DNA rows were later merged. The sample has hundreds of delta-chain clones on record, roughly 51% of them singletons. The top ten hold more than 20% of the sample. The CDR3, cysteine through phenylalanine, is 18 amino acids long. Just the 54-base CDR3 DNA is kept, in frame starting at base 1. The germline V gene gives CDR1 as GEAIGNYY and CDR2 as EKD. Trimming takes 2 bases off V and 2 bases off J; junction bases not matched to a gene: 4. Note on this clone: It has no known antigen specificity. The record has no base qualities; no much larger clone is one base away.

This chain joins TRDV2 to TRDJ3, with TRDD3 matching 11 junction bases. The sample taken for sequencing was Vgamma9Vdelta2 gamma-delta T cells from infant blood. The clonotype originates from a human donor. The CDR3 is CACDKVLGDTWDTRQMFF. Here is the DNA: TGTGCCTGTGACAAAGTACTGGGGGATACCTGGGACACCCGACAGATGTTTTTC.